The rows below give T cell receptor beta chains drawn from one sample of a study of long-term antiretroviral therapy in people with HIV. This table comes from immunoSEQ multiplex PCR, and its TCRdb copy is limited to in-frame clones, with some not included. The sample holds more than 15,000 clones, 70% to 90% seen once. The material sequenced was unsorted PBMCs, taken 0.3 years before starting antiretroviral therapy. These receptors were taken from a man aged 50-59 years with HIV. Each CDR3 is given with its conserved first and last residue. Fields, in order: D gene, clone size, V gene, J gene, CDR3 DNA, CDR3 protein. D genes are given only for firm matches. The size of a clone is reported for some rows only, either as once, few or many, or as a class for expanded clones.

NA	few	TRBV27	TRBJ2-7	TGTGCCAGCATGCAGAGGGCGTTAGCCTACGAGCAGTACTTC	CASMQRALAYEQYF
TRBD1	NA	TRBV18	TRBJ1-1	TGTGCCAGCGCCTCGGGGGACAGCCTTATGAACACTGAAGCTTTCTTT	CASASGDSLMNTEAFF
NA	NA	TRBV19	TRBJ2-1	TGTGCCAGTAGTCCCCTCCCGGACAGCTCCTACAATGAGCAGTTCTTC	CASSPLPDSSYNEQFF
NA	NA	TRBV6-4	TRBJ2-1	TGTGCCAGCAGTGAGGCAGGGGACTACAATGAGCAGTTCTTC	CASSEAGDYNEQFF
TRBD2	NA	TRBV2	TRBJ2-1	TGTGCCACCGTGAGACTAGCGGCCTACAATGAGCAGTTCTTC	CATVRLAAYNEQFF
NA	NA	TRBV27	TRBJ2-7	TGTGCCACCTCAATAGGAAGTCCCTACGAGCAGTACTTC	CATSIGSPYEQYF
NA	NA	TRBV11-3	TRBJ2-2	TGTGCCAGCAGCTTAGGTGGGGGAGTCTACACCGGGGAGCTGTTTTTT	CASSLGGGVYTGELFF
NA	NA	TRBV6-5	TRBJ1-1	TGTGCCAGCAGTAGGGGGGGGATTAAAAACACTGAAGCTTTCTTT	CASSRGGIKNTEAFF
NA	NA	TRBV10-1	TRBJ1-5	TGCGCCACCTTAAACAGGGGCAATCAGCCCCAGCATTTT	CATLNRGNQPQHF
NA	few	TRBV28	TRBJ2-7	TGTGCCAGCAGTTACATCGGGACAGCGGGCTACGAGCAGTACTTC	CASSYIGTAGYEQYF
NA	NA	TRBV7-2	TRBJ1-4	TGTGCCAGCAGCTACCAAGCGTACAGGGTGGGGGATGAAAAACTGTTTTTT	CASSYQAYRVGDEKLFF
NA	NA	TRBV28	TRBJ2-7	TGTGCCAGCAGTTTCCTCTTCGGCGGCCGTCTAGGAGAGCAGTACTTC	CASSFLFGGRLGEQYF
TRBD2	NA	TRBV13	TRBJ2-5	TGTGCCGGCACGAAACTGGGACTAGCGGAAGAGACCCAGTACTTC	CAGTKLGLAEETQYF
NA	once	TRBV27	TRBJ2-1	TGTGCCAGCAGTTTGGAGCGGAACGAGAACAACAATGAGCAGTTCTTC	CASSLERNENNNEQFF
NA	NA	TRBV28	TRBJ1-2	TGTGCCAGCAGTTTATACCCCTATGGCTACACCTTC	CASSLYPYGYTF
NA	NA	TRBV30	TRBJ2-7	TGTGCCTGTAGGGAAGGGGGGACCTACGAGCAGTACTTC	CACREGGTYEQYF
NA	NA	TRBV15	TRBJ2-7	TGTGCCACCAGCGAGGGGAGGGGGCCCTACGAGCAGTACTTC	CATSEGRGPYEQYF
TRBD1	NA	TRBV6-1	TRBJ1-2	TGTGCCAGCAGCGAGAACAGGGGAGGTGGCTACACCTTC	CASSENRGGGYTF
NA	NA	TRBV7-9	TRBJ1-1	TGTGCCAGCAGCTTAAAGACAGAGAACACTGAAGCTTTCTTT	CASSLKTENTEAFF
TRBD1	NA	TRBV14	TRBJ1-1	TGTGCCAGCAGCCAAATGGACAGGGGACGAATCCCTGAAGCTTTCTTT	CASSQMDRGRIPEAFF
TRBD1	NA	TRBV6-6	TRBJ2-3	TGTGCCAGCAGTTACCGGGACAGGGCCACAGATACGCAGTATTTT	CASSYRDRATDTQYF
NA	few	TRBV28	TRBJ1-2	TGTGCAATCTGGGAGTATACAGGCTACACCTTC	CAIWEYTGYTF
NA	NA	TRBV27	TRBJ1-5	TGTGCCAGCAGGATAGGGTATCTGAGCAATCAGCCCCAGCATTTT	CASRIGYLSNQPQHF
NA	NA	TRBV11-2	TRBJ1-2	TGTGCCAGCAGCTTAGAGATAGGGAACTATGGCTACACCTTC	CASSLEIGNYGYTF
NA	NA	TRBV5-6	TRBJ2-7	TGTGCCAGCAGCGGCCCGGACGGATGGGTTTCCTACGAGCAGTACTTC	CASSGPDGWVSYEQYF
NA	once	TRBV19	TRBJ1-5	TGTGCCAGTAGTATAGCAGGGCAGCCCCAGCATTTT	CASSIAGQPQHF